The clone carrying this T cell receptor (beta chain) was detected ten times or more. What it recognizes is unknown. The sample belongs to a study of T cells in Graves' hyperthyroidism and ophthalmopathy. Study-level results: Blood shared most expanded thyroid clonotypes above 0.001. Using 13 V-J features, a model discriminated ophthalmopathy from stable hyperthyroidism.

RNA transcripts yielded amplified TCR beta CDR3 regions. HTBI primers drove first-round RT-PCR of the TCR CDR3. TCRdb reprocessed the multiplex PCR reads via MiXCR and lists one record per CDR3 protein. The table has over 700,000 distinct CDR3 sequences, roughly 32% seen once; the top ten hold about a third. Recently diagnosed hyperthyroidism of less than 2 months' duration affected patients aged 18 to 65. Every diagnosis used clinical symptoms, serum thyroxine and TRAb, thyroid ultrasound and orbital computed tomography. The V gene's germline CDR1 is SGHVS and CDR2 FNYEAQ. CDR3 length equals 14 residues. The V gene lost 1 base and the J gene lost 6 bases, with 13 bases spanning the gap.

The chain joins TRBV7-6 to TRBJ2-7; no firm D call. This receptor was taken from a woman aged 40 to 50 with Graves' hyperthyroidism. Input material: blood. CDR3 amino acids: CASSLEMTDPEQYF. The DNA for the CDR3 is TGTGCCAGCAGCTTAGAAATGACGGACCCCGAGCAGTACTTC.